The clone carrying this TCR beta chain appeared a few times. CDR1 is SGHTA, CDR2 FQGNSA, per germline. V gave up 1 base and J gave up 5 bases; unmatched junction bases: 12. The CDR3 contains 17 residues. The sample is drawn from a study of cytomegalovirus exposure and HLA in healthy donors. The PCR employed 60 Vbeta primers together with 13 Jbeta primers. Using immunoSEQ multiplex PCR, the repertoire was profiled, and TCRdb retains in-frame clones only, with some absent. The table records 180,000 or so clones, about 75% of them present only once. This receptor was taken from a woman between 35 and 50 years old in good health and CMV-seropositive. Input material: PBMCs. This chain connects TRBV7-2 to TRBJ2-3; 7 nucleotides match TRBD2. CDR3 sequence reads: CASSLGRGAGSQDTQYF. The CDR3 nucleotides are TGTGCCAGCAGCTTAGGGAGAGGAGCGGGAAGTCAAGATACGCAGTATTTT.